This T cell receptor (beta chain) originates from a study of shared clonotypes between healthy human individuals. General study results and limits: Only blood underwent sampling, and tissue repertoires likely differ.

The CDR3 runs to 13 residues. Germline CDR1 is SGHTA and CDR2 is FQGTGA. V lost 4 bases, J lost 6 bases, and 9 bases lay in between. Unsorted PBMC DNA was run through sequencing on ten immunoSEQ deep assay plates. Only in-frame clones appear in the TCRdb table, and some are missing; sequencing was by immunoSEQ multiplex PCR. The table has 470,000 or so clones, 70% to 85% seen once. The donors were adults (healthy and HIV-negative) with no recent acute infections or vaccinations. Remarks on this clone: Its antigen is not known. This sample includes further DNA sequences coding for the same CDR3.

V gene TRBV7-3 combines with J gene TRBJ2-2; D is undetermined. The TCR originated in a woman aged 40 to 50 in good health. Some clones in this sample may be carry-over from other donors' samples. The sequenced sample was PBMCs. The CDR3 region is CASSSSGAGELFF. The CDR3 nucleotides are TGTGCCAGCAGCTCATCTGGGGCCGGGGAGCTGTTTTTT.